This is a list of T cell receptor beta chains from one sample in a study of cytomegalovirus exposure and HLA in healthy donors. Only in-frame clones appear in the TCRdb table, and some are missing; sequencing was by immunoSEQ multiplex PCR. This table has roughly 200,000 clones, approximately 86% appearing once. Material: PBMCs. The receptor set was obtained from a man aged 25-40 years in good health and CMV-seropositive. The CDR3 runs from the conserved cysteine through the conserved F or W. A D gene is named only where the DNA matches it firmly.

D gene	V gene	J gene	CDR3 DNA	CDR3 protein
-	TRBV2	TRBJ2-2	TGTGCCAGCAGGGAGGGGGTCAACACCGGGGAGCTGTTTTTT	CASREGVNTGELFF
-	TRBV27	TRBJ2-6	TGTGCCAGCAGTTCGGGCGTTTGGGGGGCCAACGTCCTGACTTTC	CASSSGVWGANVLTF
-	TRBV5-4	TRBJ2-3	TGTGCCAGCAGCTTCCCCACCGAGGCAGATACGCAGTATTTT	CASSFPTEADTQYF
TRBD2	TRBV5-4	TRBJ2-7	TGTGCCAGCAGCTTGTTACTAGCGGGAGCAGGAGCGTTGGGTAACGAGCAGTACTTC	CASSLLLAGAGALGNEQYF
-	TRBV9	TRBJ1-2	TGTGCCAGCAGCGTATCCTCCGGGCTATTCTATGGCTACACCTTC	CASSVSSGLFYGYTF
-	TRBV29-1	TRBJ1-5	TGCAGCGTTGAAGAACCAGGCATCCCGGGACAGCCCCAGCATTTT	CSVEEPGIPGQPQHF
-	TRBV10-3	TRBJ1-2	TGTGCCATCAGTGAGTCGGCGGGGGATGGCTACACCTTC	CAISESAGDGYTF
TRBD1	TRBV13	TRBJ2-3	TGTGCCAGCAGCGCTAGCGACCTAGACCGGGACAGGGACGCAGATACGCAGTATTTT	CASSASDLDRDRDADTQYF
-	TRBV5-6	TRBJ2-4	TGTGCCAGCAGCTTGGGATGGGGAATCCAGCGAATTCAGTACTTC	CASSLGWGIQRIQYF
-	TRBV4-3	TRBJ1-1	TGCGCCAGCAGCCCATCAGGGCAGGCCCTGAACACTGAAGCTTTCTTT	CASSPSGQALNTEAFF
TRBD1	TRBV10-2	TRBJ2-7	TGCGCCAGCACCCCAGGGGGCTTGGACGAGCAGTACTTC	CASTPGGLDEQYF
TRBD2	TRBV11-2	TRBJ2-5	TGTGCCAGCAGCTCGGGACTAGCGGAAGAGACCCAGTACTTC	CASSSGLAEETQYF
TRBD2	TRBV27	TRBJ2-1	TGTGCCAGCAGTACTTGGACTAGCGGGCTCTCCTACAATGAGCAGTTCTTC	CASSTWTSGLSYNEQFF
-	TRBV27	TRBJ1-1	TGTGCCAGCAGTTCGGGGGCATGGGACACTGAAGCTTTCTTT	CASSSGAWDTEAFF
-	TRBV13	TRBJ1-3	TGTGCCAGCAGCTGGGGGCCCTCTGGAAACACCATATATTTT	CASSWGPSGNTIYF
TRBD1	TRBV27	TRBJ2-7	TGTGCCAGCAGTTTCGGGACAGGGGCCTCTTACGAGCAGTACTTC	CASSFGTGASYEQYF
-	TRBV5-1	TRBJ2-3	TGCGCCAGCAGCTTGGCCATGGGGATAGATACGCAGTATTTT	CASSLAMGIDTQYF
TRBD2	TRBV27	TRBJ2-3	TGTGCCAGCAGTTTAATGCTAGCGGGTACAGATACGCAGTATTTT	CASSLMLAGTDTQYF
TRBD2	TRBV29-1	TRBJ2-3	TGCAGCGGGGGGGGTAGCACAGATACGCAGTATTTT	CSGGGSTDTQYF
TRBD1	TRBV9	TRBJ1-3	TGTGCCAGCAGCATCCAGCCGGGACAGGGTGCGGGGGGAAACACCATATATTTT	CASSIQPGQGAGGNTIYF
TRBD1	TRBV5-6	TRBJ1-4	TGTGCCAGCAGCTTGGCCACAGGGGGGGCTAATGAAAAACTGTTTTTT	CASSLATGGANEKLFF
TRBD1	TRBV7-2	TRBJ1-2	TGTGCCAGCAGCTTGGCGGGACAGGGGTCTCCCTACACCTTC	CASSLAGQGSPYTF